The 8 T cell receptor beta chains listed next were all sequenced from one sample in a study of resident and recirculating memory T cells in vitiligo. TCRdb's table, derived via immunoSEQ multiplex PCR, lists solely in-frame clones and lacks some. The data show fewer than 80,000 clones, approximately 93% seen once. Sequencing was carried out using blood. The receptors were sampled from a male donor with vitiligo.

The CDR3 coding sequence is TGTGCCAGCAGCCAGCCAGGACAGGGGGATAACTATGGCTACACCTTC. The encoded protein is CASSQPGQGDNYGYTF. V usage is TRBV4-2 and J usage is TRBJ1-2, with TRBD1 matching 10 bases. Trimming took 3 bases from V and 1 from J; bases not matched to a gene: 5. In germline, CDR1 is LGHNA, CDR2 YNFKEQ. The CDR3 consists of 16 residues.

The J gene is TRBJ1-4, the V gene TRBV18; D might be TRBD1 (6 bases). V was trimmed by 3 bases and J by 6 bases, leaving 20 bases between them. This CDR3 comprises 17 residues. Germline CDR1 and CDR2: KGHSH and LQKENI. The CDR3 DNA reads as TGTGCCAGCTCACCGAACAACGCGGGGGCTTTGTATGAAAAACTGTTTTTT. Translation: CASSPNNAGALYEKLFF.

This chain links TRBV9 with TRBJ1-2; D gene uncertain. The V end lost 0 bases, the J end lost 7 bases, and 16 bases lay between the germline ends. The CDR3 is made up of 15 amino acids. CDR1 SGDLS and CDR2 YYNGEE come from the germline V gene. CDR3 sequence (DNA): TGTGCCAGCAGCGTAGTGCCCACTCCTCGAGGTGGCTACACCTTC. It translates to CASSVVPTPRGGYTF.

The J gene is TRBJ1-1, the V gene TRBV7-9, with no clear D. In germline, CDR1 is SEHNR, CDR2 FQNEAQ (reference sequence). The CDR3 covers 14 residues. Trimming removed 8 bases at V and 4 bases at J, with 17 bases between. The CDR3 here is CASLLAVTSTEAFF. The CDR3 DNA follows: TGTGCCAGCTTGTTGGCGGTGACCTCCACTGAAGCTTTCTTT.

The rearrangement links TRBV18 to TRBJ1-1; D perhaps matches TRBD1 (5 bases). This CDR3 has 14 residues. Trimming took off 4 bases at V and 0 bases at J, with 9 bases between the two ends. CDR1 KGHSH and CDR2 LQKENI come from the germline V gene. The CDR3 region is CASSLGGLNTEAFF. Here the CDR3 DNA reads TGTGCCAGCTCACTGGGGGGACTGAACACTGAAGCTTTCTTT.

This chain uses TRBV5-4 with TRBJ2-5, with 9 bases that match TRBD2. The CDR3 runs to 13 residues. V trimming: 4 bases; J trimming: 5 bases; junction bases outside the gene matches: 3. Germline V gene sequence: CDR1 SGHNT, CDR2 YYREEE (reference sequence). CDR3 sequence: CASSIAGVETQYF. CDR3 in DNA: TGTGCCAGCAGCATAGCGGGGGTGGAGACCCAGTACTTC.

The V and J genes are TRBV6-5 and TRBJ1-2; TRBD1 is a possible D gene (6 bases). The CDR3 sequence is 15 residues long. The V gene's germline CDR1 is MNHEY and CDR2 SVGAGI. Trimming removed 0 bases at V and 5 bases at J, with 13 bases between. CDR3 nucleotide sequence: TGTGCCAGCAGTTACTCTCAGGCGGGGGCATATGGCTACACCTTC. This translates into CASSYSQAGAYGYTF.

This chain links TRBV4-2 with TRBJ2-2; 8 bases are shared with TRBD2. After removal of 3 bases from V and 2 bases from J, the junction contained 5 bases not matched to a gene. Germline loops: CDR1 LGHNA, CDR2 YNFKEQ. There are 16 residues in the CDR3. CDR3 coding DNA: TGTGCCAGCAGCCACCGACTAGCGTTTAACACCGGGGAGCTGTTTTTT. The encoded protein is CASSHRLAFNTGELFF.